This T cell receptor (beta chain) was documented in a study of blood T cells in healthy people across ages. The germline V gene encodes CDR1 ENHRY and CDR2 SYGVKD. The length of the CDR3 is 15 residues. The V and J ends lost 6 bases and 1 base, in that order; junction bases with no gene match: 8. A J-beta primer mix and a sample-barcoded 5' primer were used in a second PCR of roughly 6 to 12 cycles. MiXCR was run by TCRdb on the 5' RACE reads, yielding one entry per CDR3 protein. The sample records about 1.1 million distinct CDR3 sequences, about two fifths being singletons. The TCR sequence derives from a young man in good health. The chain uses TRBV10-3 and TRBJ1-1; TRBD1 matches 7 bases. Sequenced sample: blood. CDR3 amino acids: CAIRSTGLGNTEAFF. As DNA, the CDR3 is TGTGCCATCAGGTCGACAGGGTTGGGGAACACTGAAGCTTTCTTT.